This TCR beta chain emerged from a study of PD-1 blockade in mismatch repair-deficient tumors. Study as a whole: Patients had approximately 13 mismatch repair-deficient cancer types and were previously treated and progressing. Study-level results: Tumor-resident clones, often undetectable pretreatment in blood, expanded then contracted after pembrolizumab.

Concerning this clone: The antigen is unknown.

Here immunoSEQ multiplex PCR was the method, and the copy in TCRdb shows in-frame clones only, minus some. The sample includes around 62,000 clones, roughly 80% of them seen just once. The CDR3 contains 15 residues. Germline CDR1 SGHVS, CDR2 FQNEAQ. Trimming left V 0 bases short and J 3 bases short, with 12 bases between. Mismatch repair deficiency was confirmed in all patients, by PCR or immunohistochemistry. This sequence was found in an adult with mismatch repair-deficient cancer. The sequences come from peripheral blood, collected 2 weeks after starting pembrolizumab. The chain couples TRBV7-8 to TRBJ2-7; tentatively, D is TRBD1 (5 bases). In DNA, the CDR3 is TGTGCCAGCAGCTTAGCAGAAGGCAGGGTCTACGAGCAGTACTTC. Amino acids: CASSLAEGRVYEQYF.